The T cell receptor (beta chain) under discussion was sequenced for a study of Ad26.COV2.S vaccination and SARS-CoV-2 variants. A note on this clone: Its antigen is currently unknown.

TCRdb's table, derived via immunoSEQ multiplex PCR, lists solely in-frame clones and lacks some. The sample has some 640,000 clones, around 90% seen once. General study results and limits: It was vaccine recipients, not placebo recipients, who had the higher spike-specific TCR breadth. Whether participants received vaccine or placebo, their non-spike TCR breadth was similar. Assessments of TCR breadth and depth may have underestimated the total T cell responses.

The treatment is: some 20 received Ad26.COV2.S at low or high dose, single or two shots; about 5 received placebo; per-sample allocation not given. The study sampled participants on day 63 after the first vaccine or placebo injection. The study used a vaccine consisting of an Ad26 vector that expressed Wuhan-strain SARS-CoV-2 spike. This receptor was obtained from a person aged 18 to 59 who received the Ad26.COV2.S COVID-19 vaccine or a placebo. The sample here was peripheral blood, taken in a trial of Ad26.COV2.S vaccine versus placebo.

The CDR3 is CASSSGQGARGNTIYF. The CDR3 DNA reads as TGTGCCAGCAGCTCGGGACAGGGGGCGCGAGGAAACACCATATATTTT. The V gene is TRBV13, the J gene TRBJ1-3, with 12 bases fitting TRBD1. Per the germline V gene, CDR1 is PRHDT and CDR2 is FYEKMQ (reference sequence). J lost 4 bases, V lost 4 bases, and 5 bases had no gene match. The CDR3 loop spans 16 amino acids.